The T cell receptor (beta chain) described here comes from a study of shared clonotypes between healthy human individuals. Study-wide context: Plates per donor: three CD4 naive, three CD4 memory, two CD8 naive, one CD8 memory. Whole-study findings and limits: Generation probability values for non-shared clonotypes were lower than those for clonotypes shared by all four donors.

In regard to this clone: Its matching antigen is unknown.

The assay was immunoSEQ multiplex PCR, and TCRdb's table has in-frame clones only and misses some. The repertoire has approximately 340,000 clones, around 67% of them found once; the top ten carry approximately 10%. The CDR3 totals 14 residues. CDR1 is SNHLY, CDR2 FYNNEI, per germline. Germline trimming cut 6 bases from V and 7 bases from J; bases unmatched to any gene: 6. The TCR sequence derives from a man aged 30-40 years in good health. The chain is built from TRBV2 and TRBJ1-4; TRBD1 agrees at 9 bases. Sequenced sample: memory CD4+ T cells sorted from blood. Subset indicated: CD45RA-negative fraction. The CDR3 loop is CASSPGTGSEKLFF. The CDR3 DNA reads as TGTGCCAGCAGCCCCGGGACAGGGTCTGAAAAACTGTTTTTT.